These 10 T cell receptor beta chains originate from one sample sequenced in a study of shared clonotypes between healthy human individuals. Terminally differentiated effector memory CD45RA+ cells were excluded from the naive CD8 cells, which were CD45RO-negative and positively selected for CCR7. Some clones are missing from TCRdb's copy, which holds only in-frame ones; the method was immunoSEQ multiplex PCR. This sample has roughly 1,800,000 clones, with less than 95% found just once. Sequencing was done on a sample of naive CD8+ T cells sorted from blood. The receptor source for this set is a man between 18 and 29 years old in good health.

The chain has TRBV28 and TRBJ2-5; TRBD1 matches at 7 bases. This CDR3 is built from 16 residues. The V gene end was trimmed by 2 bases and the J gene end by 1 base; junction bases not matched to a gene: 7. The germline gives CDR1 MDHEN, CDR2 SYDVKM. As DNA, the CDR3 is TGTGCCAGCAGTTTAGACAGACAGGGTTTCCAAGAGACCCAGTACTTC. It specifies CASSLDRQGFQETQYF.

This clone appeared once. The rearrangement joins TRBV6-5 to TRBJ2-5; 7 bases fit TRBD1. CDR3 length: 15 residues. The germline gives CDR1 MNHEY, CDR2 SVGAGI. V was clipped by 2 bases and J by 1 base; unmatched bases: 4. DNA of the CDR3: TGTGCCAGCAGTTACGAGACAGGGATCCAAGAGACCCAGTACTTC. It is translated as CASSYETGIQETQYF.

V gene TRBV18 combines with J gene TRBJ2-5, with D perhaps being TRBD1 or TRBD2 (5 bases each). Deletions cut 9 bases from V and 2 bases from J, with 19 bases between. The CDR3 has 15 residues. CDR1 is KGHSH and CDR2 is LQKENI in the germline V gene. The CDR3 here is CASQPQGALQETQYF. In nucleotides, the CDR3 is TGTGCCAGTCAACCCCAGGGAGCCCTACAAGAGACCCAGTACTTC.

The chain carries TRBV13 and TRBJ2-2; D unresolved. With 0 bases removed from V and 6 bases from J, the gap between germline ends came to 11 bases. CDR1 and CDR2 from the germline V gene are PRHDT and FYEKMQ (reference sequence). The CDR3 spans 15 residues. As DNA, the CDR3 is TGTGCCAGCAGCTTAGGCATGGACCCAGCCGGGGAGCTGTTTTTT. This translates into CASSLGMDPAGELFF.

About this clone itself: The same CDR3 also results from other DNA sequences found in this sample. This chain joins TRBV19 and TRBJ1-1; D gene uncertain. Trimming removed 3 bases at V and 3 bases at J, with 5 bases between. Per the germline V gene, CDR1 is LNHDA and CDR2 is SQIVND (reference sequence). The CDR3 is 12 amino acids. The DNA of the CDR3 is TGTGCCAGTAGTATTTCGTACACTGAAGCTTTCTTT. This gives the protein CASSISYTEAFF.

This clone was found once. The V call is TRBV5-1, the J call TRBJ2-3; tentatively, D is TRBD2 (5 bases). From germline, CDR1 is SGHRS and CDR2 YFSETQ. The length of the CDR3 is 15 residues. The germline V and J ends were trimmed by 5 bases and 0 bases, with 13 bases remaining between them. CDR3 nucleotides: TGCGCCAGCAGAGCCGAGCGGCTTAGCACAGATACGCAGTATTTT. This sequence encodes CASRAERLSTDTQYF.

The rearrangement links TRBV29-1 to TRBJ1-5; D not certain. Germline assignment: CDR1 SQVTM and CDR2 ANQGSEA. This CDR3 contains 17 residues. Trimming took 4 bases from V and 0 from J, leaving 19 bases between them. This CDR3 is CSVVGVPTLYSNQPQHF. The CDR3 nucleotides are TGCAGCGTTGTCGGAGTCCCGACTCTTTATAGCAATCAGCCCCAGCATTTT. Using reference TRBV29-1 and TRBJ1-5 for the parts outside the CDR3, the full variable domain is SAVISQKPSRDICQRGTSLTIQCQVDSQVTMMFWYRQQPGQSLTLIATANQGSEATYESGFVIDKFPISRPNLTFSTLTVSNMSPEDSSIYLCSVVGVPTLYSNQPQHFGDGTRLSIL.

This clone is a singleton in its sample. The genes are TRBV30 and TRBJ1-2, with TRBD1 identical over 7 bases. The CDR3 is 13 amino acids. Germline CDR1 GTSNPN, CDR2 SVGIG (reference sequence). V was clipped by 6 bases and J by 4 bases; unmatched bases: 8. The CDR3 is CACSTGETYGYTF. The CDR3 DNA sequence: TGTGCCTGTTCTACAGGGGAAACCTATGGCTACACCTTC.

Of note for this clone: Other DNA sequences in the sample encode the same CDR3. The chain recombines TRBV27 with TRBJ1-5; 8 nucleotides line up with TRBD1. The CDR3 consists of 14 residues. The ends lost 3 bases at V and 7 bases at J; junction bases unmatched: 5. Germline CDR1 MNHEY, CDR2 SMNVEV (reference sequence). Here the CDR3 reads CASSFTGGRQPQHF. CDR3 nucleotides: TGTGCCAGCAGTTTCACAGGGGGTAGACAGCCCCAGCATTTT.

For this clone: The identical CDR3 is also encoded by other nucleotide sequences in the sample. The chain uses TRBV6-5 and TRBJ2-7; the match to TRBD1 covers 9 bases. The CDR3 contains 14 residues. J gave up 2 bases and V 4 bases, and 3 bases lay outside the gene matches. Germline loops: CDR1 MNHEY, CDR2 SVGAGI. CDR3 bases: TGTGCCAGCAGTTCCCGGGACAGGGCCTACGAGCAGTACTTC. Translated, it gives CASSSRDRAYEQYF.